These 17 T cell receptor beta chains originate from one sample sequenced in a study of T cells in Graves' hyperthyroidism and ophthalmopathy. RNA transcripts served as the template for amplifying TCR beta CDR3 regions. In the first-round RT-PCR of the TCR CDR3, the HTBI primer set was used. TCRdb independently ran MiXCR on the multiplex PCR reads; one entry per CDR3 protein. The sample contains about 600,000 distinct CDR3 sequences, over 12% of which appear only once. The sequenced sample was blood. The receptors shown here come from a woman aged 18-29 years with Graves' ophthalmopathy.

This clonotype was counted many times. The V gene is TRBV18, the J gene TRBJ1-4; D is unresolved. Trimming stripped 3 bases from V and 8 bases from J, with 10 bases between. Germline CDR1 and CDR2: KGHSH and LQKENI. The CDR3 is 13 residues long. The CDR3, as DNA: TGTGCCAGCTCACCCGTGGAAAGAGAAAAACTGTTTTTT. Translated: CASSPVEREKLFF.

As for this clonotype: This may be a read error: a much more frequent sequence differs by one nucleotide. The chain couples TRBV5-5 to TRBJ2-7, with TRBD2 matching over 8 bases. Germline assignment: CDR1 SGHKS and CDR2 YYEKEE (reference sequence). The CDR3 consists of 17 residues. This chain's CDR3 is CASSWSPLAGPSYEQHF. The CDR3 DNA follows: TGTGCCAGCAGCTGGTCCCCTCTAGCGGGCCCCTCCTACGAGCAGCACTTC.

This clonotype was seen at least ten times. The rearrangement joins TRBV5-6 to TRBJ1-1; 9 nucleotides align to TRBD1. This CDR3 comprises 17 residues. J lost 4 bases, V lost 0 bases, and 10 bases had no gene match. CDR1 is SGHDT and CDR2 is YYEEEE in the germline V gene. CDR3 nucleotides: TGTGCCAGCAGCTTGGCGTGGGGACAGGGTAGGGGCACTGAAGCTTTCTTT. Residues: CASSLAWGQGRGTEAFF.

This clonotype was seen ten or more times. The chain combines TRBV28 with TRBJ2-4; D might be TRBD2 (6 bases). The CDR3 length is 12 residues. Germline loops: CDR1 MDHEN, CDR2 SYDVKM. V was pared by 3 bases and J by 6 bases, with 6 bases between. CDR3 nucleotide sequence: TGTGCCAGCAGTTTCGGGGGAAACATTCAGTACTTC. Translating gives CASSFGGNIQYF. The variable domain in full, completed from reference TRBV28 and TRBJ2-4, reads DVKVTQSSRYLVKRTGEKVFLECVQDMDHENMFWYRQDPGLGLRLIYFSYDVKMKEKGDIPEGYSVSREKKERFSLILESASTNQTSMYLCASSFGGNIQYFGAGTRLSVL.

This clonotype was counted ten times or more. The chain links TRBV3-1 to TRBJ2-1; D is undetermined. Germline V gives CDR1 LGHDT, CDR2 YNNKEL (reference sequence). Trimming pared 1 base from V and 5 bases from J, leaving 6 bases between. The CDR3 has 13 residues. As DNA, the CDR3 is TGTGCCAGCAGCCAAGGGCTAGACAATGAGCAGTTCTTC. It is translated as CASSQGLDNEQFF.

This clonotype appeared many times. The chain uses TRBV5-8 and TRBJ2-5; 9 bases match TRBD1. J was trimmed by 5 bases and V by 2 bases; bases with no gene match: 13. CDR1 and CDR2 from the germline V gene are SGHTS and YDEGEE. This CDR3 is 17 amino acids long. CDR3 sequence (DNA): TGTGCCAGCAGCTTAGGACAGGGGTTTATCCGGGCGGAGACCCAGTACTTC. Its protein product is CASSLGQGFIRAETQYF.

This clonotype was observed many times. The chain links TRBV20-1 to TRBJ2-7; 11 bases are a match to TRBD2. Trimming removed 6 bases from V and 3 bases from J; junction bases left unmatched: 13. Germline CDR1 is DFQATT and CDR2 is SNEGSKA (reference sequence). The CDR3 totals 16 residues. CDR3 in amino acids: CSAPLAGVMLDYEQYF. The CDR3 DNA is TGCAGTGCGCCACTAGCGGGAGTCATGTTAGACTACGAGCAGTACTTC.

This clonotype was counted many times. The rearrangement joins TRBV28 to TRBJ2-5, with a possible D match to TRBD2 (5 bases). V shed 7 bases and J shed 5 bases, with 8 bases lying between them. Per the germline V gene, CDR1 is MDHEN and CDR2 is SYDVKM. This CDR3 is built from 11 residues. CDR3 DNA: TGTGCCAGCAAAGCGGTTGAGACCCAGTACTTC. Translated: CASKAVETQYF.

This clonotype was seen a few times. This chain connects TRBV5-1 to TRBJ2-7; no definite D call. Germline V lookup: CDR1 SGHRS, CDR2 YFSETQ. The CDR3 runs to 15 residues. V lost 2 bases to trimming and J lost 0 bases, with 12 bases between them. Here the CDR3 DNA reads TGCGCCAGCAGCTTAAGTGGTCCCGGCTCCTACGAGCAGTACTTC. Translated, it gives CASSLSGPGSYEQYF.

This clonotype was counted ten times or more. The chain carries TRBV5-1 and TRBJ2-1; 10 positions agree with TRBD2. Germline CDR1 SGHRS, CDR2 YFSETQ. The V and J ends lost 3 bases and 5 bases, in that order; junction bases with no gene match: 8. The CDR3 runs 16 residues. CDR3 nucleotides: TGCGCCAGCAGCTCTTTGACTAGCGGGCTCCACAATGAGCAGTTCTTC. Its protein is CASSSLTSGLHNEQFF.

This clonotype was counted at least ten times. V is TRBV7-2 and J is TRBJ2-7; D tentatively reads TRBD1 or TRBD2 (5 bases each). Germline V lookup: CDR1 SGHTA, CDR2 FQGNSA. With 0 bases removed from V and 1 base from J, the gap between germline ends came to 7 bases. CDR3 length: 14 amino acids. The CDR3 nucleotides read TGTGCCAGCAGCTTAGCGGGACGGTCCTACGAGCAGTACTTC. Protein product: CASSLAGRSYEQYF.

This clonotype was found many times. The CDR3 loop reads CASSYGTSEVRQAYEQYF. In nucleotides, the CDR3 is TGTGCCAGCAGTTACGGGACTAGCGAGGTGAGACAGGCGTACGAGCAGTACTTC. The rearrangement links TRBV6-2 or TRBV6-3 to TRBJ2-7; 10 bases align to TRBD2. With V trimmed by 2 bases and J by 4 bases, 14 bases remained unmatched. Looked up from germline, CDR1 is MNHEY and CDR2 is SVGEGT. This CDR3 contains 18 residues.

The chain joins TRBV4-3 to TRBJ1-1; D call uncertain. From germline, CDR1 is LGHNA and CDR2 YSLEER. CDR3 length: 14 residues. V was pared by 3 bases and J by 7 bases, with 15 bases between. CDR3 DNA: TGCGCCAGCAGCCAGGCCGGTAGGGATGGTGAAGCTTTCTTT. This gives the protein CASSQAGRDGEAFF.

This clonotype appeared many times. The V gene is TRBV20-1, the J gene TRBJ2-7; 7 nucleotides match TRBD2. The germline gives CDR1 DFQATT, CDR2 SNEGSKA (reference sequence). The ends lost 3 bases at V and 1 base at J; junction bases unmatched: 3. The CDR3 totals 13 residues. The CDR3 region is CSARRTRSYEQYF. The CDR3 nucleotides read TGCAGTGCTAGGAGGACTAGATCCTACGAGCAGTACTTC.

This clonotype came up many times. V is TRBV3-1 and J is TRBJ2-7, with 8 positions matching TRBD2. The CDR3 spans 14 residues. The V segment lost 1 base and the J segment 4 bases; nucleotides outside the gene matches: 3. Looked up from germline, CDR1 is LGHDT and CDR2 is YNNKEL (reference sequence). For the CDR3, the DNA is TGTGCCAGCAGCCAAGGACTAGCGTTGTACGAGCAGTACTTC. This sequence encodes CASSQGLALYEQYF.

This clonotype was counted a single time. A read error is possible here, since a much larger clone lies one base away. The rearrangement uses TRBV20-1 and TRBJ2-1, with TRBD1 matching 12 bases. V trimming: 1 base; J trimming: 8 bases; junction bases outside the gene matches: 12. Germline V lookup: CDR1 DFQATT, CDR2 SNEGSKA (reference sequence). This CDR3 is 17 amino acids long. CDR3 residues: CSARGHTGTGGFDEQFF. The CDR3 nucleotides are TGCAGTGCTAGAGGTCATACCGGGACAGGGGGCTTCGATGAGCAGTTCTTC.

This clonotype was counted between two and nine times. The genes are TRBV18 and TRBJ1-5, with 10 bases identical to TRBD1. The CDR3 sequence is 17 residues long. Germline trimming cut 4 bases from V and 5 bases from J; bases unmatched to any gene: 11. Germline CDR1 reads KGHSH; CDR2 reads LQKENI. CDR3 amino acids: CASSLSPPGTGDQPQHF. In DNA form, the CDR3 reads TGTGCCAGCTCACTGAGCCCCCCGGGGACAGGGGATCAGCCCCAGCATTTT.